The 10 T cell receptor beta chains given below trace back to one sample, sequenced in a study of human T cells and chemical hapten exposure. One entry per CDR3 protein results from TCRdb running MiXCR on the RACE reads. The table records some 150,000 distinct CDR3 sequences, 12% of them present only once. Time point given: patch test 2, 6 weeks after DPC sensitization. Treatment here: therapeutic diphenylcyclopropenone sensitization with weekly scalp DPC. The material was whole blood, obtained in connection with sensitization to the hapten diphenylcyclopropenone (DPC). These receptors originate from a woman between 45 and 60 years old with alopecia areata. Some clones in this sample may be carry-over from other donors' samples.

About this clonotype: The junction differs from germline at one of its ends, possibly a read error. The V gene is TRBV10-2, the J gene TRBJ1-5; TRBD1 matches 7 bases. Germline-derived CDR1 and CDR2 are WSHSY and SAAADI. The CDR3 is 14 residues long. The CDR3 sequence: CASRGTADNQPQLF. For the CDR3, the DNA is TGCGCCAGCCGGGGGACAGCCGACAATCAGCCCCAGCTTTTT.

This clonotype turned up a few times. The chain recombines TRBV7-9 with TRBJ2-3, with 10 bases matching TRBD2. The germline CDR1 and CDR2 sequences are SEHNR and FQNEAQ (reference sequence). This CDR3 has 17 amino acids. The trim removed 2 bases at V and 2 bases at J, leaving 7 bases unmatched. In DNA, the CDR3 is TGTGCCAGCAGCTTAAGTAGGACTAGCGGCAACACAGATACGCAGTATTTT. It is translated as CASSLSRTSGNTDTQYF.

CDR3 coding DNA: TGTGCCAGTACTCCACCCGGCAGGGAGGAGACCCAGTACTTC. It specifies CASTPPGREETQYF. The V and J genes are TRBV19 and TRBJ2-5; D tentatively reads TRBD1 or TRBD2 (5 bases each). Trimming took 7 bases from V and 5 from J, leaving 17 bases between them. Germline V CDR1 and CDR2: LNHDA, SQIVND (reference sequence). CDR3 length equals 14 residues. Together with reference TRBV19 and TRBJ2-5, the CDR3 gives the full variable domain: DGGITQSPKYLFRKEGQNVTLSCEQNLNHDAMYWYRQDPGQGLRLIYYSQIVNDFQKGDIAEGYSVSREKKESFPLTVTSAQKNPTAFYLCASTPPGREETQYFGPGTRLLVL.

The chain joins TRBV11-2 to TRBJ1-3; D ambiguous. CDR3 length: 19 residues. In germline, CDR1 is SGHAT, CDR2 FQNNGV. Trimming left V 1 base short and J 0 bases short, with 19 bases between. In DNA form, the CDR3 reads TGTGCCAGCAGCTTAGTAGAGCGAGACGTCTACCGCTCTGGAAACACCATATATTTT. It specifies CASSLVERDVYRSGNTIYF.

The J gene is TRBJ2-3, the V gene TRBV28; D perhaps matches TRBD2 (6 bases). CDR3 length: 13 amino acids. Trimming stripped 11 bases from V and 8 bases from J, with 20 bases between. Germline V gives CDR1 MDHEN, CDR2 SYDVKM. DNA of the CDR3: TGTGCCGGACGTCCGGGGGAGAGGGGTACGCAGTATTTT. Protein sequence: CAGRPGERGTQYF.

This chain links TRBV5-1 with TRBJ2-7; TRBD2 might be the D (6 bases). The CDR3 has 13 amino acids. Deletions cut 9 bases from V and 4 bases from J, with 17 bases between. Germline lookup yields CDR1 SGHRS and CDR2 YFSETQ. CDR3 loop: CATSGEVRYEQYF. The CDR3 coding sequence is TGCGCCACCTCGGGAGAAGTAAGGTACGAGCAGTACTTC.

The chain combines TRBV29-1 with TRBJ1-1; the D gene is possibly TRBD1 (5 bases). The CDR3 consists of 10 residues. Germline CDR1 SQVTM, CDR2 ANQGSEA. The CDR3: CSGQNTEAFF. The DNA of the CDR3 is TGCAGTGGACAGAACACTGAAGCTTTCTTT.

This clonotype was counted between two and nine times. The rearrangement links TRBV7-6 to TRBJ2-7; no firm D call. CDR1 and CDR2 (germline): SGHVS, FNYEAQ. This CDR3 is built from 13 residues. The V and J ends lost 1 base and 6 bases respectively, with 10 bases between them. CDR3 nucleotide sequence: TGTGCCAGCAGCTTAGTGGCAGCGAGCGAGCAGTACTTC. Encoded protein: CASSLVAASEQYF.

This clonotype was detected a few times. The V and J genes are TRBV12-3 or TRBV12-4 and TRBJ2-2; possibly TRBD1 or TRBD2 for D (5 bases each). The CDR3 is 17 residues long. The ends were cut back, 0 bases at V and 6 bases at J, with 17 bases in the middle. CDR3 region: CASSLASGWGYSGELFF. CDR3 in DNA: TGTGCCAGCAGTTTAGCGTCTGGGTGGGGGTATTCCGGGGAGCTGTTTTTT.

This clonotype has ten or more counts. V usage is TRBV5-1 and J usage is TRBJ2-1; TRBD1 might be the D (6 bases). CDR3 size: 15 residues. Germline CDR1 and CDR2: SGHRS and YFSETQ. V dropped 0 bases and J dropped 2 bases, with 9 bases sitting between them. CDR3 residues: CASSLVAGAYNEQFF. In DNA, the CDR3 is TGCGCCAGCAGCTTGGTAGCAGGGGCCTACAATGAGCAGTTCTTC.